Described below is a single TCR beta chain sequence and its context. Antigen unknown. These data are taken from a study of cytomegalovirus exposure and HLA in healthy donors. Trimming left V 1 base short and J 3 bases short, with 12 bases between. The CDR3 is 15 amino acids. Germline V lookup: CDR1 SGHTA, CDR2 FQGNSA. PCR was performed using 60 Vbeta and 13 Jbeta primers. This table comes from immunoSEQ multiplex PCR, and its TCRdb copy is limited to in-frame clones, with some not included. The table lists 90,000 or so clones, 55% to 70% of them singletons, with under 6% in the top ten. Study results and caveats: Accurate HLA-A and HLA-B prediction from TCR beta sequences was reported for most subjects. Immune exposure was documented only through CMV serostatus.

Sequenced material: PBMCs. This clonotype originated in a boy younger than 18 in good health and CMV-seropositive. The chain has TRBV7-2 and TRBJ1-1, with D possibly being TRBD1 (5 bases). CDR3 region: CASSLVGGWDTEAFF. CDR3 sequence (DNA): TGTGCCAGCAGCTTAGTGGGGGGATGGGACACTGAAGCTTTCTTT.